Presented here are 26 T cell receptor beta chains from one specimen sequenced in a study of shared clonotypes between healthy human individuals. Sequencing was performed with immunoSEQ multiplex PCR; in TCRdb, only in-frame clones are kept and a portion is missing. The sample shows about 1.5 million clones, roughly 98% of them seen only once. The sequenced sample consisted of naive CD4+ T cells sorted from blood. The subset: CD45RA+ positively selected. The receptors shown here come from a man aged 25-40 years in good health.

The sample holds one count of this clone. This rearrangement joins TRBV7-9 to TRBJ2-7; the match to TRBD1 covers 8 bases. Germline CDR1 and CDR2: SEHNR and FQNEAQ (reference sequence). V lost 4 bases to trimming and J lost 5 bases; unmatched junction nucleotides: 13. The CDR3 has 16 residues. The CDR3: CASSSSRGRLVHEQYF. The CDR3 coding sequence is TGTGCCAGCAGCTCCTCCAGGGGGCGCCTCGTCCACGAGCAGTACTTC.

CDR3: CASSGLAPYNEQFF. CDR3 DNA: TGTGCCAGCAGCGGACTAGCGCCTTACAATGAGCAGTTCTTC. V gene TRBV7-3 combines with J gene TRBJ2-1; 9 bases map to TRBD2. The CDR3 length is 14 residues. The germline CDR1 and CDR2 sequences are SGHTA and FQGTGA. The trim removed 5 bases at V and 4 bases at J, leaving 3 bases unmatched. The variable domain in full, completed from reference TRBV7-3 and TRBJ2-1, reads GAGVSQTPSNKVTEKGKYVELRCDPISGHTALYWYRQSLGQGPEFLIYFQGTGAADDSGLPNDRFFAVRPEGSVSTLKIQRTERGDSAVYLCASSGLAPYNEQFFGPGTRLTVL.

The chain is built from TRBV7-3 and TRBJ2-1; 8 bases align to TRBD2. The CDR3 consists of 16 residues. V was pared by 5 bases and J by 0 bases, with 6 bases of the junction left unmatched. Germline CDR1 SGHTA, CDR2 FQGTGA. CDR3 amino acids: CASSLLAGNSYNEQFF. CDR3 in DNA: TGTGCCAGCAGCCTTCTAGCGGGCAACTCCTACAATGAGCAGTTCTTC.

The count of this clone is one. This chain connects TRBV6-5 to TRBJ1-1; no clear D. The CDR3 length is 14 residues. V was clipped by 0 bases and J by 0 bases, with 5 bases between them. Germline-derived CDR1 and CDR2 are MNHEY and SVGAGI. The CDR3 region has the DNA TGTGCCAGCAGTTACTCGCCGATGAACACTGAAGCTTTCTTT. Amino acid sequence: CASSYSPMNTEAFF.

The chain carries TRBV12-5 and TRBJ2-2, with TRBD2 matching over 8 bases. After removal of 3 bases from V and 2 bases from J, the junction contained 5 bases not matched to a gene. The CDR3 totals 16 residues. Germline lookup yields CDR1 LGHNT and CDR2 FRNRAP. CDR3 bases: TGTGCTAGTGGTTTCAGCGGGAGCGGAAACACCGGGGAGCTGTTTTTT. It encodes CASGFSGSGNTGELFF.

J is TRBJ2-7 and V is TRBV5-4; perhaps TRBD1 as D (5 bases). Trimming stripped 3 bases from V and 4 bases from J, with 11 bases between. This CDR3 has 13 amino acids. Germline V gene sequence: CDR1 SGHNT, CDR2 YYREEE (reference sequence). CDR3 in DNA: TGTGCCAGCAGCTCTTCAAACAGGTACGAGCAGTACTTC. This codes for CASSSSNRYEQYF.

This chain links TRBV5-1 with TRBJ2-7, with D possibly being TRBD1 or TRBD2 (6 bases each). Trimming left V 4 bases short and J 2 bases short, with 16 bases between. The CDR3 has 15 residues. Germline V gives CDR1 SGHRS, CDR2 YFSETQ. The CDR3 reads CASSRGTSGAYEQYF. The CDR3 DNA is TGCGCCAGCAGCCGCGGGACAAGTGGGGCCTACGAGCAGTACTTC. Variable domain in full (rest from reference TRBV5-1 and TRBJ2-7): KAGVTQTPRYLIKTRGQQVTLSCSPISGHRSVSWYQQTPGQGLQFLFEYFSETQRNKGNFPGRFSGRQFSNSRSEMNVSTLELGDSALYLCASSRGTSGAYEQYFGPGTRLTVT.

The CDR3 reads CASSPYRGGSGEAFF. DNA of the CDR3: TGTGCCAGTAGTCCTTACAGGGGGGGCAGCGGTGAAGCTTTCTTT. The chain employs TRBV19 and TRBJ1-1; 8 positions agree with TRBD1. J lost 7 bases, V lost 5 bases, and 12 bases had no gene match. The CDR3 runs 15 residues. Germline V gene data show CDR1 as LNHDA and CDR2 as SQIVND (reference sequence).

The chain recombines TRBV2 with TRBJ2-1; 7 nucleotides align to TRBD1. Germline assignment: CDR1 SNHLY and CDR2 FYNNEI. This CDR3 comprises 13 residues. This CDR3 reads CSGTVSTYNEQFF. CDR3 sequence (DNA): TGTAGTGGGACAGTTTCGACGTACAATGAGCAGTTCTTC.

The gene calls are TRBV9 and TRBJ2-1, with a weak D call TRBD2 (6 bases). CDR1 is SGDLS, CDR2 YYNGEE, per germline. V was clipped by 1 base and J by 6 bases, with 11 bases between them. CDR3 length: 14 amino acids. CDR3 region: CASSVTGAANEQFF. The CDR3 DNA reads TGTGCCAGCAGCGTAACGGGAGCGGCCAATGAGCAGTTCTTC.

A note on this clone: Other DNA variants within this sample encode the same CDR3. This rearrangement joins TRBV5-1 to TRBJ1-3, with D uncertain. CDR3 size: 14 residues. Trimming left V 0 bases short and J 0 bases short, with 4 bases between. The V gene's germline CDR1 is SGHRS and CDR2 YFSETQ. CDR3 loop: CASSLASSGNTIYF. The DNA of the CDR3 is TGCGCCAGCAGCTTGGCAAGCTCTGGAAACACCATATATTTT.

CDR3 DNA sequence: TGCGCCAGCAGCCCTGAATGGACAGATACGCAGTATTTT. It translates to CASSPEWTDTQYF. The rearrangement joins TRBV4-1 to TRBJ2-3; D is unclear. V lost 4 bases to trimming and J lost 3 bases, with 8 bases between them. The length of the CDR3 is 13 residues. In germline, CDR1 is MGHRA, CDR2 YSYEKL.

J is TRBJ2-1 and V is TRBV15; no definite D call. Germline V CDR1 and CDR2: LNHNV, YYDKDF (reference sequence). V was pared by 1 base and J by 7 bases, with 11 bases between. The CDR3 sequence is 14 residues long. CDR3 residues: CATSRVSVGNEQFF. In DNA form, the CDR3 reads TGTGCCACCAGCAGAGTAAGCGTGGGGAATGAGCAGTTCTTC.

The J gene is TRBJ2-1, the V gene TRBV21-1; the table's D call, TRBD1, has no DNA check behind it. TRBV21-1 is tagged as a pseudogene. The CDR3 sequence is 15 residues long. The CDR3 DNA follows: TGTGCCAGCAGCAAAGGGACAAGCTCCTACAATGAGCAGTTCTTC. Translating gives CASSKGTSSYNEQFF.

This chain uses TRBV7-2 with TRBJ1-6, with a possible D match to TRBD1 (6 bases). The CDR3 runs to 16 residues. The V gene lost 2 bases and the J gene lost 10 bases, with 18 bases spanning the gap. Germline V lookup: CDR1 SGHTA, CDR2 FQGNSA. The CDR3 sequence: CASSLQGPSIPSPLHF. CDR3 coding DNA: TGTGCCAGCAGCTTACAGGGGCCGTCAATCCCCTCACCCCTCCACTTT.

With respect to this clone: The same CDR3 is also encoded by other DNA sequences in this sample. The J gene is TRBJ2-3, the V gene TRBV18; no firm D call. There are 15 residues in the CDR3. Germline CDR1 reads KGHSH; CDR2 reads LQKENI. Trimming shortened V by 0 bases and J by 0 bases, and 7 bases separated the two germline ends. This CDR3 is CASSPPSGSTDTQYF. DNA for the CDR3: TGTGCCAGCTCACCACCGTCCGGGAGCACAGATACGCAGTATTTT.

The V gene is TRBV20-1, the J gene TRBJ1-1; no definite D call. This CDR3 has 9 amino acids. V dropped 3 bases and J dropped 10 bases, with 6 bases sitting between them. Germline CDR1 is DFQATT and CDR2 is SNEGSKA (reference sequence). CDR3 sequence (DNA): TGCAGTGCTAGGGATGTAGCTTTCTTT. Its translation: CSARDVAFF.

V and J are TRBV5-6 and TRBJ2-1; 9 positions match TRBD2. This CDR3 comprises 17 residues. Germline trimming cut 3 bases from V and 1 base from J; bases unmatched to any gene: 8. Germline loops: CDR1 SGHDT, CDR2 YYEEEE. CDR3 nucleotides: TGTGCCAGCAGCTCAACCCATAGCGGGAGTTCCTACAATGAGCAGTTCTTC. Its protein is CASSSTHSGSSYNEQFF.

The chain links TRBV19 to TRBJ2-5, with D perhaps matching TRBD2 (5 bases). CDR1 is LNHDA and CDR2 is SQIVND in the germline V gene (reference sequence). Trimming removed 3 bases from V and 2 bases from J, with 16 bases in between. The CDR3 has 16 residues. The CDR3 coding sequence is TGTGCCAGTAGTATTTGGAGGTCTTGGCGGCAAGAGACCCAGTACTTC. Translation: CASSIWRSWRQETQYF.

The J gene is TRBJ2-1, the V gene TRBV28; D call uncertain. The V gene lost 6 bases and the J gene lost 6 bases, with 9 bases spanning the gap. This CDR3 contains 12 residues. Looked up from germline, CDR1 is MDHEN and CDR2 is SYDVKM. CDR3 DNA: TGTGCCAGCAGCCGGTTGGCCAATGAGCAGTTCTTC. Translation gives CASSRLANEQFF.

The V and J genes are TRBV7-9 and TRBJ1-4; D perhaps matches TRBD1 (5 bases). V dropped 5 bases and J dropped 6 bases, with 16 bases sitting between them. Germline V gives CDR1 SEHNR, CDR2 FQNEAQ (reference sequence). The CDR3 loop spans 15 amino acids. The CDR3 sequence: CASSDRRRGDEKLFF. The CDR3, as DNA: TGTGCCAGCAGCGATCGACGCCGGGGGGATGAAAAACTGTTTTTT.

The V call is TRBV9, the J call TRBJ2-5; TRBD2 matches at 7 bases. V lost 0 bases to trimming and J lost 5 bases; unmatched junction nucleotides: 10. The CDR3 covers 16 residues. The germline V gene has CDR1 SGDLS and CDR2 YYNGEE. CDR3 amino acids: CASSVAGQGGPETQYF. For the CDR3, the DNA is TGTGCCAGCAGCGTAGCAGGGCAGGGAGGGCCTGAGACCCAGTACTTC.

This chain connects TRBV10-3 to TRBJ1-2; D possibly corresponds to TRBD1 (5 bases). The CDR3 consists of 13 residues. Germline CDR1 reads ENHRY; CDR2 reads SYGVKD. Trimming cost V 3 bases and J 8 bases, with 13 bases left between them. CDR3 protein: CAISDAGIGGYTF. CDR3 in DNA: TGTGCCATCAGTGACGCAGGGATTGGCGGCTACACCTTC.

This rearrangement joins TRBV5-1 to TRBJ2-1; TRBD2 aligns across 8 bases. There are 17 residues in the CDR3. CDR1 and CDR2 (germline): SGHRS, YFSETQ. With V trimmed by 0 bases and J by 6 bases, 11 bases remained unmatched. In DNA form, the CDR3 reads TGCGCCAGCAGCTTGGAACCTCCGGGAGGGCCTGGCAATGAGCAGTTCTTC. Protein sequence: CASSLEPPGGPGNEQFF.

Only one count was recorded for this clone. V usage is TRBV9 and J usage is TRBJ2-1; no clear D gene. The germline V gene encodes CDR1 SGDLS and CDR2 YYNGEE. V was shortened by 0 bases and J by 5 bases, with 9 bases between the two germline ends. This CDR3 has 14 amino acids. CDR3 nucleotide sequence: TGTGCCAGCAGCGTAGCAGGAAACAACAATGAGCAGTTCTTC. It codes for CASSVAGNNNEQFF. The entire variable domain, with the rest obtained from reference TRBV9 and TRBJ2-1, is as follows: DSGVTQTPKHLITATGQRVTLRCSPRSGDLSVYWYQQSLDQGLQFLIQYYNGEERAKGNILERFSAQQFPDLHSELNLSSLELGDSALYFCASSVAGNNNEQFFGPGTRLTVL.

V and J are TRBV6-5 and TRBJ2-7, with 11 bases matching TRBD1. The junction had 2 bases not matched to a gene; V was cut back by 0 bases and J by 4 bases. Germline CDR1 reads MNHEY; CDR2 reads SVGAGI. This CDR3 has 15 residues. The CDR3 is CASSYSGQGVYEQYF. The CDR3 region has the DNA TGTGCCAGCAGTTACTCGGGACAGGGGGTATACGAGCAGTACTTC.